The rows below give T cell receptor beta chains drawn from one sample of a study of OX40 agonist ivuxolimab in advanced cancers. The assay was immunoSEQ multiplex PCR, and TCRdb's table has in-frame clones only and misses some. In the table there are tens of thousands of clones, around 93% of which are singletons. The starting material was CD4+ or CD8+ T cells sorted from blood, obtained in a trial of the OX40 agonist ivuxolimab. The receptors derive from an adult with an advanced solid tumor such as melanoma, head and neck, liver or kidney cancer. Each CDR3 is given with its conserved first and last residue. The D gene is left open where the match is weak. Size tells how often a clone was seen (once, few, many) or the class of an expanded clone, and some rows leave it out.

d_gene	v_gene	j_gene	abundance	CDR3nt	CDR3aa
NA	TRBV4-1	TRBJ2-7	NA	TGCGCCAGCAGCCAAGAAGGACCGACAGAAAACTACGAGCAGTACTTC	CASSQEGPTENYEQYF
NA	TRBV4-1	TRBJ1-1	NA	TGCGCCAGTAGGAGGGACGGGAACACTGAAGCTTTCTTT	CASRRDGNTEAFF
NA	TRBV18	TRBJ2-3	NA	TGTGCCAGCTCACCTCGGCCAAGCACAGATACGCAGTATTTT	CASSPRPSTDTQYF
NA	TRBV30	TRBJ2-2	NA	TGTGCCTGGAGTGTAGTCGGGGAGCTGTTTTTT	CAWSVVGELFF
NA	TRBV7-9	TRBJ1-2	NA	TGTGCCAGCAGCCCGGGAGGCCTGAGTTTCTATGGCTACACCTTC	CASSPGGLSFYGYTF
NA	TRBV9	TRBJ1-4	NA	TGTGCCAGCAGCAAAGCAGGGGATAATGAAAAACTGTTTTTT	CASSKAGDNEKLFF
TRBD1	TRBV7-9	TRBJ2-7	few	TGTGCCAGCAGCTCTTACGACAGGGACGAGCAGTACTTC	CASSSYDRDEQYF
TRBD2	TRBV11-2	TRBJ2-5	medium-sized	TGTGCCAGCAGCACCAGACTAGCGGGAGAGACCCAGTACTTC	CASSTRLAGETQYF
NA	TRBV7-9	TRBJ1-2	NA	TGTGCCAGCAGCTTAGGAGTCCGGGACAACACAGGCGGCTACACCTTC	CASSLGVRDNTGGYTF
NA	TRBV4-3	TRBJ2-7	NA	TGCGCCAGCAGCCAAGGCACAGCTGAAGCAGCCTACGAGCAGTACTTC	CASSQGTAEAAYEQYF
NA	TRBV27	TRBJ2-1	NA	TGTGCCAGCAGTTCGAGAACAACAGCTTGGTCCTACAATGAGCAGTTCTTC	CASSSRTTAWSYNEQFF
NA	TRBV28	TRBJ1-5	NA	TGTGCCAGCACAGGACTGCGAAGCAATCAGCCCCAGCATTTT	CASTGLRSNQPQHF
TRBD1	TRBV7-3	TRBJ2-7	NA	TGTGCCAGCAGCCCGTCCGGGACAGGGCTCCACGAGCAGTACTTC	CASSPSGTGLHEQYF
NA	TRBV15	TRBJ2-5	NA	TGTGCCACCAGCAGAGATCTGCGGGGTACTTTTTACGAGACCCAGTACTTC	CATSRDLRGTFYETQYF
NA	TRBV27	TRBJ2-2	NA	TGTGCCAGCAGTTTCCTAGACGGGGAGCTGTTTTTT	CASSFLDGELFF
NA	TRBV28	TRBJ2-3	NA	TGTGCCAGCAGTTTCCAGTTCGACAGGAACCATCTTTCAAGCACAGATACGCAGTATTTT	CASSFQFDRNHLSSTDTQYF
NA	TRBV29-1	TRBJ2-7	NA	TGCAGCGTTGATACAGGGTCCTACGAGCAGTACTTC	CSVDTGSYEQYF
TRBD1	TRBV9	TRBJ2-2	NA	TGTGCCAGCAGCGTCACAGGGGGCTCCGGGGAGCTGTTTTTT	CASSVTGGSGELFF
NA	TRBV15	TRBJ1-2	once	TGTGCCACCAGCAGAGAAGGCATTGGCTACACCTTC	CATSREGIGYTF
TRBD2	TRBV11-2	TRBJ2-1	NA	TGTGCCAGCAGCCCCTTGGCGGGAGGGATTACTTACAATGAGCAGTTCTTC	CASSPLAGGITYNEQFF
NA	TRBV5-1	TRBJ2-7	NA	TGCGCCAGCAGCTTAACTGCGCTTGGGAGCTCCTACGAGCAGTACTTC	CASSLTALGSSYEQYF
NA	TRBV28	TRBJ1-2	NA	TGTGCCAGCAGTACCGACAGGCAATTAAACTATGGCTACACCTTC	CASSTDRQLNYGYTF
TRBD1	TRBV2	TRBJ1-1	NA	TGTGCCAGATCCTACAGGGGGAACACTGAAGCTTTCTTT	CARSYRGNTEAFF
TRBD2	TRBV7-9	TRBJ2-1	NA	TGTGCCAGCAGCGAACCAGGGGGGCTTCATAGCGGGAGTCCGGTTGAGCAGTTCTTC	CASSEPGGLHSGSPVEQFF
TRBD1	TRBV5-1	TRBJ2-2	NA	TGCGCCAGCAGGGACCCGGGACAGACGAACACCGGGGAGCTGTTTTTT	CASRDPGQTNTGELFF
NA	TRBV4-1	TRBJ2-7	NA	TGCGCCAGCAGCCCCCCGTTCGGGTATCTATCCGAGCAGTACTTC	CASSPPFGYLSEQYF
NA	TRBV6-6	TRBJ1-2	few	TGTGCCAGCAGACACAGGGACTATGGCTACACCTTC	CASRHRDYGYTF
NA	TRBV6-6	TRBJ2-7	NA	TGTGCCATCTCGGACAGCCGATCCTACGAGCAGTACTTC	CAISDSRSYEQYF
NA	TRBV11-2	TRBJ2-7	NA	TGTGCCAGCAGCTTAGGGGCCAGGGGATCCGAGCAGTACTTC	CASSLGARGSEQYF
NA	TRBV5-1	TRBJ2-1	NA	TGCGCCAGCAGCTTGACGAGGGGGGAATCCTACAATGAGCAGTTCTTC	CASSLTRGESYNEQFF
NA	TRBV6-5	TRBJ2-7	NA	TGTGCCAGCAGTTACGGGCCTCCGGGGGAGCAGTACTTC	CASSYGPPGEQYF
NA	TRBV28	TRBJ1-1	NA	TGTGCCAGCAGTTTATCTGCACCGAACACTGAAGCTTTCTTT	CASSLSAPNTEAFF